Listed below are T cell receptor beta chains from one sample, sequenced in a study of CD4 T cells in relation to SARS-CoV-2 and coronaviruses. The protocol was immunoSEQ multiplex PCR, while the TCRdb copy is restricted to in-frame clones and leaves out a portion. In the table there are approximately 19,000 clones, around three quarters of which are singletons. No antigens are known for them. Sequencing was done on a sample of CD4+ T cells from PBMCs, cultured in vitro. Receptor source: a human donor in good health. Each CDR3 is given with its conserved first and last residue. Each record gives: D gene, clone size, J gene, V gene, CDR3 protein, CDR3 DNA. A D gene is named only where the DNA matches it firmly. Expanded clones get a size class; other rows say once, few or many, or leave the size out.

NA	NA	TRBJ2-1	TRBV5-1	CASSLASRRGRTYNEQFF	TGCGCCAGCAGCTTGGCCAGCCGGCGGGGTCGTACCTACAATGAGCAGTTCTTC
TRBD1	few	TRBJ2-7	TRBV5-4	CASSLRDRGYEQYF	TGTGCCAGCAGCTTGAGGGACAGGGGATACGAGCAGTACTTC
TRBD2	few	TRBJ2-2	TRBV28	CASSSASGRIGELFF	TGTGCCAGCAGTTCTGCTAGCGGGAGAATCGGGGAGCTGTTTTTT
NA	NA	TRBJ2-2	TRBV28	CASSYQRGAGELFF	TGTGCCAGCAGTTACCAAAGGGGGGCCGGGGAGCTGTTTTTT
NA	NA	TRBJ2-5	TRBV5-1	CASSETGSETQYF	TGCGCCAGCAGCGAGACAGGTTCAGAGACCCAGTACTTC
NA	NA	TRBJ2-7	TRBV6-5	CASTKDSRLNEQYF	TGTGCCAGCACCAAGGACTCCCGCCTCAACGAGCAGTACTTC
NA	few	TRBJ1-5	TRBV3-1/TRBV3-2	CASSQGGAQHF	TGTGCCAGCAGCCAGGGGGGAGCCCAGCATTTT
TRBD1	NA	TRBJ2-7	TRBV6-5	CASSYSDRGEQYF	TGTGCCAGCAGTTACTCCGACAGGGGCGAGCAGTACTTC
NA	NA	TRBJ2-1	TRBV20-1	CSASPLAPTYNEQFF	TGCAGTGCTAGTCCCCTAGCGCCAACCTACAATGAGCAGTTCTTC
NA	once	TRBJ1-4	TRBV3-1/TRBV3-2	CASSPAAAQGKLFF	TGTGCCAGCAGCCCGGCCGCGGCCCAAGGAAAACTGTTTTTT
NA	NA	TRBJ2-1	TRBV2	CASPEGPYNEQFF	TGTGCCAGCCCTGAAGGACCTTACAATGAGCAGTTCTTC
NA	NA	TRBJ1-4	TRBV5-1	CASSIRGEKLFF	TGCGCCAGCAGCATCAGGGGAGAAAAACTGTTTTTT
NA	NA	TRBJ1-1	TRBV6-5	CASFGSNTEAFF	TGTGCCAGCTTCGGCAGCAACACTGAAGCTTTCTTT
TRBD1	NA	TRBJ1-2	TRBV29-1	CSVTVRGQDYGYTF	TGCAGCGTTACGGTCCGGGGACAGGATTATGGCTACACCTTC
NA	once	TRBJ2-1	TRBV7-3	CASSVGVGNEQFF	TGTGCCAGCAGCGTCGGAGTGGGGAATGAGCAGTTCTTC
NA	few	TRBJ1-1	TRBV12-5	CASGLDLPDRGSFF	TGTGCTAGTGGTTTGGACCTCCCCGATAGGGGGTCTTTCTTT
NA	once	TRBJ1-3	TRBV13	CASSLGHSSSGNTIYF	TGTGCCAGCAGCTTAGGCCACTCGAGCTCTGGAAACACCATATATTTT
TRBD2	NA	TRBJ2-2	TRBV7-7	CASSLGLAGGSTGELFF	TGTGCCAGCAGCTTGGGACTAGCGGGAGGGTCCACCGGGGAGCTGTTTTTT
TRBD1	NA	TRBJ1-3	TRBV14	CASSPAGTAGNTIYF	TGTGCCAGCAGCCCCGCCGGGACAGCTGGAAACACCATATATTTT
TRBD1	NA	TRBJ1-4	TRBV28	CASNLQGTNEKLFF	TGTGCCAGCAACTTACAGGGGACTAATGAAAAACTGTTTTTT
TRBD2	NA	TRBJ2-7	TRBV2	CASSELAGLVEQYF	TGTGCCAGCAGTGAGTTAGCGGGATTGGTCGAGCAGTACTTC
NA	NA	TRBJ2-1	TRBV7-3	CASSWGRSSYNEQFF	TGTGCCAGCAGCTGGGGCAGGAGCTCCTACAATGAGCAGTTCTTC
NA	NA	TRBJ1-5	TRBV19	CASSTPFVGNQPQHF	TGTGCCAGTAGTACGCCGTTTGTTGGCAATCAGCCCCAGCATTTT
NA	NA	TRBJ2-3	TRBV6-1	CASSEGLTGTDTQYF	TGTGCCAGCAGTGAAGGTCTCACAGGCACAGATACGCAGTATTTT
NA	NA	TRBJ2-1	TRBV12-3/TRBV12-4	CASSLKGGQFF	TGTGCCAGCAGTTTAAAGGGAGGCCAGTTCTTC
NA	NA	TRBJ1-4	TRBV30	CAWSRTAEKLFF	TGTGCCTGGAGTCGAACGGCCGAAAAACTGTTTTTT
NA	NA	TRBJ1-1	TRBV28	CASSRDTNTEAFF	TGTGCCAGCAGTCGTGACACAAACACTGAAGCTTTCTTT
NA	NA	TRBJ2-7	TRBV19	CASSIQGGDYEQYF	TGTGCCAGTAGTATACAGGGAGGCGACTACGAGCAGTACTTC
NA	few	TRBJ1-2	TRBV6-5	CASSYLLVGREYGYTF	TGTGCCAGCAGTTACCTCTTGGTGGGCAGAGAATATGGCTACACCTTC
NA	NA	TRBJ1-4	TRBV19	CASSIVAQGSEKLFF	TGTGCCAGTAGTATAGTCGCTCAGGGAAGTGAAAAACTGTTTTTT
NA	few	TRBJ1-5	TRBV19	CASSIDGVNQPQHF	TGTGCCAGTAGTATAGACGGGGTGAATCAGCCCCAGCATTTT
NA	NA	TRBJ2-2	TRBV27	CASSSSGVPGELFF	TGTGCCAGCAGTTCGTCGGGAGTGCCCGGGGAGCTGTTTTTT
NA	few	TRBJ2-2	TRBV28	CASGSSGELFF	TGTGCCAGCGGGTCTAGCGGGGAGCTGTTTTTT
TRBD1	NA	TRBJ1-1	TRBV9	CASSAQTGRTTEAFF	TGTGCCAGCAGCGCGCAGACAGGGAGAACAACTGAAGCTTTCTTT
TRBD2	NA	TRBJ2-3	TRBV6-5	CASRLRGWGTDTQYF	TGTGCCAGCAGGTTGCGGGGGTGGGGCACAGATACGCAGTATTTT
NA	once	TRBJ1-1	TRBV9	CASSVGARGLNTEAFF	TGTGCCAGCAGCGTAGGGGCCCGAGGGTTGAACACTGAAGCTTTCTTT
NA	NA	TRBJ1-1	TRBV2	CASSGTGIEAFF	TGTGCCAGCAGTGGTACAGGGATTGAAGCTTTCTTT
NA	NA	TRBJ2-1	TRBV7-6	CASSATESSYNEQFF	TGTGCCAGCAGCGCAACAGAGAGCTCCTACAATGAGCAGTTCTTC
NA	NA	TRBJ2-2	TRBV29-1	CSAVPDFYAGELFF	TGCAGCGCCGTACCAGACTTTTACGCCGGGGAGCTGTTTTTT
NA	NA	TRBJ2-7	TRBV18	CASSPPAQVEQYF	TGTGCCAGCTCACCACCGGCGCAGGTCGAGCAGTACTTC
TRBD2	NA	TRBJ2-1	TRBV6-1	CASSDGTSGITEQFF	TGTGCCAGCAGTGACGGGACTAGCGGGATAACTGAGCAGTTCTTC
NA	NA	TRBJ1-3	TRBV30	CAWSRDSGSGNTIYF	TGTGCCTGGAGTCGAGACTCGGGATCTGGAAACACCATATATTTT
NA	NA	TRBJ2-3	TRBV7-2	CASSLLSGDTQYF	TGTGCCAGCAGCTTACTATCTGGCGATACGCAGTATTTT
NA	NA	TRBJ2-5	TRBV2	CASGGLAETQYF	TGTGCCAGTGGGGGGTTGGCAGAGACCCAGTACTTC
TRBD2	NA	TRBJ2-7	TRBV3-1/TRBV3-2	CASSRGLADPYEQYF	TGTGCCAGCAGCCGGGGACTAGCGGATCCCTACGAGCAGTACTTC
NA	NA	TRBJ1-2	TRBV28	CASRGYTF	TGTGCCAGCCGGGGCTACACCTTC
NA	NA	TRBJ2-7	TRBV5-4	CASSFRPYEQYF	TGTGCCAGCAGCTTTAGACCGTACGAGCAGTACTTC
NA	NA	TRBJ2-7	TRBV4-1	CASSLNEGGSYEQYF	TGCGCCAGCAGCCTAAACGAAGGGGGTTCCTACGAGCAGTACTTC
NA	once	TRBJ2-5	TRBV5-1	CASSLAALGRGETQYF	TGCGCCAGCAGCTTGGCCGCTTTGGGCAGGGGAGAGACCCAGTACTTC
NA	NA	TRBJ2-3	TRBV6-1	CASSEMAGLADTQYF	TGTGCCAGCAGTGAAATGGCGGGATTAGCAGATACGCAGTATTTT
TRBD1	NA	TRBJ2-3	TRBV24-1	CATRGQNTDTQYF	TGTGCCACCAGGGGACAGAACACAGATACGCAGTATTTT
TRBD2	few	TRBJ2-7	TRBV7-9	CASSQRGGGRASHYEQYF	TGTGCCAGCAGCCAACGAGGGGGCGGGAGGGCCAGTCACTACGAGCAGTACTTC